Following are 17 T cell receptor beta chains from one sample sequenced in a study of T cells after yellow fever vaccination (dated by TCRdb to 2018 to 2020). Receptors were amplified or captured by 5' RACE. The instrument was an Illumina HiSeq 2500. TCRdb reran the public reads through fastp at Q25 and MiXCR, keeping productive beta chains. Duplicate CDR3 protein sequences are folded into a single record with the most common DNA and genes. The sample table shows about 580,000 distinct CDR3 sequences, and around 16% are seen once. Roughly 17% of the sample is taken by the ten largest. In the paper's terms, the treatment or condition label means: live attenuated yellow fever vaccine strain. Sequencing was performed on PBMCs, taken 5 to 6 days after the first yellow fever vaccination. These receptors were obtained from a man between 18 and 35 years old who received the YFV17D yellow fever vaccine.

The rearrangement joins TRBV5-1 to TRBJ2-5, with 10 bases aligning to TRBD1. The CDR3 runs 14 residues. Germline CDR1 is SGHRS and CDR2 is YFSETQ. V shed 4 bases and J 5 bases; nucleotides not matched to a gene: 5. In nucleotides, the CDR3 is TGCGCCAGCAGCCCAGACAGGGGGCTGGAGACCCAGTACTTC. The encoded protein is CASSPDRGLETQYF.

This clonotype was recorded many times. The chain is built from TRBV7-2 and TRBJ2-7; D remains ambiguous. Germline CDR1 is SGHTA and CDR2 is FQGNSA. CDR3 length: 12 residues. Between the trimmed V and J ends, which lost 2 bases and 5 bases, there was a span of 7 bases. CDR3 amino acids: CASSLIGDEQYF. The CDR3 coding sequence is TGTGCCAGCAGCTTAATCGGCGACGAGCAGTACTTC.

V gene TRBV5-1 combines with J gene TRBJ2-2; D is uncertain. This CDR3 comprises 13 residues. V was cut by 4 bases and J by 7 bases, with 11 bases left in between. Germline V CDR1 and CDR2: SGHRS, YFSETQ. CDR3 in DNA: TGCGCCAGCAGCGATAACGACCGCGGGGAGCTGTTTTTT. Protein product: CASSDNDRGELFF.

The chain is built from TRBV11-2 and TRBJ2-7; D gene ambiguous. V was pared by 5 bases and J by 2 bases, with 13 bases between. Germline V lookup: CDR1 SGHAT, CDR2 FQNNGV. CDR3 length equals 14 residues. The CDR3 nucleotides are TGTGCCAGCAGCCGTCCTACTTCCCCCTACGAGCAGTACTTC. Protein: CASSRPTSPYEQYF.

This sequence joins TRBV27 and TRBJ1-4; D unresolved. V was clipped by 3 bases and J by 5 bases, with 4 bases between them. This CDR3 is built from 12 residues. Germline lookup yields CDR1 MNHEY and CDR2 SMNVEV (reference sequence). The CDR3 coding sequence is TGTGCCAGCAGTTTGGACAATGAAAAACTGTTTTTT. It translates to CASSLDNEKLFF.

This chain joins TRBV7-6 and TRBJ2-1; the D call may be TRBD1 or TRBD2 (5 bases each). The CDR3 covers 13 residues. The ends were cut back, 4 bases at V and 13 bases at J, with 17 bases in the middle. Looked up from germline, CDR1 is SGHVS and CDR2 is FNYEAQ. This chain's CDR3 is CASSSPGEGNQFF. The DNA of the CDR3 is TGTGCCAGCAGCTCCCCTGGCGAGGGGAATCAGTTCTTC.

In DNA form, the CDR3 reads TGTGCCAGCAGCGTGGGGGTCACAGGGCGCTCACAAGGAGCTTTCTTT. Amino acids: CASSVGVTGRSQGAFF. The chain combines TRBV5-6 with TRBJ1-1; a possible D gene is TRBD1 (6 bases). Germline V gene lookup returns CDR1 SGHDT and CDR2 YYEEEE. The CDR3 has 16 residues. V lost 4 bases to trimming and J lost 10 bases, with 26 bases between them.

The V call is TRBV5-1, the J call TRBJ1-2; a weak D match, TRBD1 (5 bases). V lost 2 bases to trimming and J lost 4 bases, with 18 bases between them. There are 16 residues in the CDR3. Germline CDR1 SGHRS, CDR2 YFSETQ. DNA of the CDR3: TGCGCCAGCAGCTTCCTCAGAGGCATGGGGACCTATGGCTACACCTTC. It codes for CASSFLRGMGTYGYTF.

The table lists this clonotype with many counts. The V gene is TRBV24-1, the J gene TRBJ2-1; perhaps TRBD2 as D (7 bases). The V gene's germline CDR1 is KGHDR and CDR2 SFDVKD. Deletions cut 5 bases from V and 7 bases from J, with 23 bases between. The length of the CDR3 is 17 residues. As DNA, the CDR3 is TGTGCCACCAGTGGTCCCACGGGGGGCCCTCGGGGGAATGAGCAGTTCTTC. Protein product: CATSGPTGGPRGNEQFF.

This clonotype has just a few counts. The V call is TRBV6-1, the J call TRBJ2-4; 7 bases are shared with TRBD2. The V gene's germline CDR1 is MNHNS and CDR2 SASEGT. The V gene end was trimmed by 8 bases and the J gene end by 6 bases; junction bases not matched to a gene: 7. The length of the CDR3 is 13 residues. CDR3 sequence reads: CASGGGFGNIQYF. DNA of the CDR3: TGTGCCAGCGGGGGGGGGTTCGGAAACATTCAGTACTTC.

Only a few counts were recorded for this clonotype. The V call is TRBV11-2, the J call TRBJ2-1; possibly TRBD2 for D (7 bases). Germline CDR1 and CDR2: SGHAT and FQNNGV. Deletions cut 4 bases from V and 7 bases from J, with 20 bases between. This CDR3 has 16 residues. CDR3 loop: CASSSLLGGAVNEQFF. In DNA form, the CDR3 reads TGTGCCAGCAGCTCCCTCCTAGGGGGGGCGGTGAATGAGCAGTTCTTC.

This clonotype was found a few times. The chain recombines TRBV11-2 with TRBJ1-3; D gene ambiguous. The CDR3 runs to 15 residues. The V gene's germline CDR1 is SGHAT and CDR2 FQNNGV. Trimming took off 4 bases at V and 0 bases at J, with 10 bases between the two ends. CDR3 amino acids: CASSSTASSGNTIYF. In nucleotides, the CDR3 is TGTGCCAGCAGCTCCACCGCCAGCTCTGGAAACACCATATATTTT.

In its sample, this clonotype was seen many times. The J gene is TRBJ1-1, the V gene TRBV27; D call uncertain. The V gene's germline CDR1 is MNHEY and CDR2 SMNVEV (reference sequence). There are 13 residues in the CDR3. Trimming took 3 bases from V and 1 from J, leaving 6 bases between them. The CDR3, as DNA: TGTGCCAGCAGTTTTGGCACGAACACTGAAGCTTTCTTT. This gives the protein CASSFGTNTEAFF.

This clonotype was detected a few times. The chain is built from TRBV25-1 and TRBJ2-1, with TRBD2 identical over 8 bases. The CDR3 covers 14 residues. The V gene's germline CDR1 is MGHDK and CDR2 SYGVNS. Trimming cost V 7 bases and J 6 bases; bases outside gene matches: 8. The CDR3 sequence: CASTDGGGFNEQFF. CDR3 nucleotides: TGTGCCAGCACCGACGGCGGGGGGTTCAATGAGCAGTTCTTC.

This clonotype was seen ten or more times. J is TRBJ2-3 and V is TRBV9; D is uncertain. CDR3 length: 16 amino acids. Per the germline V gene, CDR1 is SGDLS and CDR2 is YYNGEE. Trimming pared 0 bases from V and 0 bases from J, leaving 11 bases between. This CDR3 reads CASSVAPAFSTDTQYF. DNA of the CDR3: TGTGCCAGCAGCGTAGCCCCAGCGTTTAGCACAGATACGCAGTATTTT.

This clonotype has just a few counts. V and J are TRBV7-2 and TRBJ2-3; D is tentatively TRBD1 or TRBD2 (7 bases each). Per germline, CDR1 SGHTA and CDR2 FQGNSA. V was trimmed by 6 bases and J by 3 bases, leaving 22 bases between them. This CDR3 contains 17 residues. CDR3 loop: CASRGGGQGVMTDTQYF. DNA for the CDR3: TGTGCCAGCAGAGGGGGGGGGCAGGGGGTAATGACAGATACGCAGTATTTT.

The chain joins TRBV3-1 to TRBJ2-1, with a tentative D call TRBD1 (5 bases). The CDR3 contains 16 residues. Per germline, CDR1 LGHDT and CDR2 YNNKEL (reference sequence). With 2 bases removed from V and 1 base from J, the gap between germline ends came to 12 bases. The CDR3 DNA sequence: TGTGCCAGCAGCCAACCGACAGTGGCGTCCTACAATGAGCAGTTCTTC. This gives the protein CASSQPTVASYNEQFF.